The 3 T cell receptor beta chains listed next were all sequenced from one sample in a study of blood T cell repertoires in COVID-19. Using immunoSEQ multiplex PCR, the repertoire was profiled, and TCRdb retains in-frame clones only, with some absent. The sample has 200,000 to 250,000 clones, over 70% seen once; the top ten hold around 7.7%. Material: peripheral blood. Receptors were obtained from an older woman with acute or convalescent COVID-19.

In the case of this clone: Within the sample, other DNA sequences also encode this same CDR3. The chain joins TRBV5-1 to TRBJ2-3, with 8 bases matching TRBD2. The junction had 3 bases not matched to a gene; V was cut back by 4 bases and J by 2 bases. The CDR3 is made up of 14 amino acids. Germline assignment: CDR1 SGHRS and CDR2 YFSETQ. Here the CDR3 reads CASSRGGSTDTQYF. CDR3 coding DNA: TGCGCCAGCAGCCGGGGGGGCTCCACAGATACGCAGTATTTT.

This clone has only one observation. This chain uses TRBV6-5 with TRBJ1-2; no firm D call. With 8 bases removed from V and 6 bases from J, the gap between germline ends came to 10 bases. The CDR3 loop spans 11 amino acids. Germline V gives CDR1 MNHEY, CDR2 SVGAGI. The CDR3 DNA reads as TGTGCCAGCCTAGCGGGGAATGGCTACACCTTC. Its protein is CASLAGNGYTF.

V and J are TRBV5-1 and TRBJ2-5; 7 bases are a match to TRBD1. V lost 2 bases to trimming and J lost 2 bases; unmatched junction nucleotides: 3. CDR1 and CDR2 from the germline V gene are SGHRS and YFSETQ. The CDR3 runs to 14 residues. CDR3 nucleotides: TGCGCCAGCAGCTTACAGGGGCGACAAGAGACCCAGTACTTC. This translates into CASSLQGRQETQYF.